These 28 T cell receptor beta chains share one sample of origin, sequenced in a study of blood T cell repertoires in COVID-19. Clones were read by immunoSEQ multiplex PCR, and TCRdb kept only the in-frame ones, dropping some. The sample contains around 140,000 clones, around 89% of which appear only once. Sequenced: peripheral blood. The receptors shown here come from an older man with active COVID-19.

CDR3 nucleotide sequence: TGTGCCAGCAGCCAACAGGGGGCAAATAATTCACCCCTCCACTTT. Translation gives CASSQQGANNSPLHF. The chain has TRBV2 and TRBJ1-6, with TRBD1 matching 9 bases. V shed 6 bases, J shed 5 bases, and the junction held 5 bases outside the gene matches. CDR1 is SNHLY and CDR2 is FYNNEI in the germline V gene. The CDR3 length is 15 residues.

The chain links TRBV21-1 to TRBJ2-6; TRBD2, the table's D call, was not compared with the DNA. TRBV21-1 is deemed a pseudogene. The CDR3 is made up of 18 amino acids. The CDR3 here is CASSISGRGEPGANVLTF. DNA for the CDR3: TGTGCCAGCAGCATTAGCGGGAGGGGGGAACCTGGGGCCAACGTCCTGACTTTC.

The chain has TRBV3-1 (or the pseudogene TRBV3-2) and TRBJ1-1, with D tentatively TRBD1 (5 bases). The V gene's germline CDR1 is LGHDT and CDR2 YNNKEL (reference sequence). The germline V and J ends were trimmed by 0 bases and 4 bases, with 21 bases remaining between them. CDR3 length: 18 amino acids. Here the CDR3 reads CASSQDPYPGGSSTEAFF. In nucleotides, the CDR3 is TGTGCCAGCAGCCAAGATCCTTACCCCGGGGGTTCGAGCACTGAAGCTTTCTTT.

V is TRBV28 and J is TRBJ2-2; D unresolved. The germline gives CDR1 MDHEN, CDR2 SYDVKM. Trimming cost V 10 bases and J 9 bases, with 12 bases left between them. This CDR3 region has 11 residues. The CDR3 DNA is TGTGCCACCTCCCGAGTGAGGGAGCTGTTTTTT. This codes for CATSRVRELFF.

This chain's CDR3 is CSARLANEQFF. The CDR3 DNA reads TGCAGTGCTAGACTAGCGAATGAGCAGTTCTTC. The V and J genes are TRBV20-1 and TRBJ2-1, with D perhaps matching TRBD2 (6 bases). Germline V gene lookup returns CDR1 DFQATT and CDR2 SNEGSKA (reference sequence). This CDR3 contains 11 residues. V was pared by 2 bases and J by 7 bases, with 6 bases between.

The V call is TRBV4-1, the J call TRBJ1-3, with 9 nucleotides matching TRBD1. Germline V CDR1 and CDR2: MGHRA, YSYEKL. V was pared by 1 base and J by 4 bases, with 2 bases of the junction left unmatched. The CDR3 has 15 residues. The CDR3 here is CASSQGDRDGNTIYF. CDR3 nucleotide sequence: TGCGCCAGCAGCCAAGGGGACAGGGACGGAAACACCATATATTTT.

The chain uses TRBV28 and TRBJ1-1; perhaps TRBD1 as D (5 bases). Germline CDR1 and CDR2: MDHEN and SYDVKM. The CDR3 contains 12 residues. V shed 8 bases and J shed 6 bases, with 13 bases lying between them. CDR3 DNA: TGTGCCAGCCTGTCAGGGATTTCTGAAGCTTTCTTT. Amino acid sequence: CASLSGISEAFF.

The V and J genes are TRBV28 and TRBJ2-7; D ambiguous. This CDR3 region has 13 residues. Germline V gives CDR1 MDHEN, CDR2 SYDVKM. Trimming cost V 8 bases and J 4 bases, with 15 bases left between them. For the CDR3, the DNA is TGTGCCAGCTGCAGAATACCTCCGTACGAGCAGTACTTC. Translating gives CASCRIPPYEQYF.

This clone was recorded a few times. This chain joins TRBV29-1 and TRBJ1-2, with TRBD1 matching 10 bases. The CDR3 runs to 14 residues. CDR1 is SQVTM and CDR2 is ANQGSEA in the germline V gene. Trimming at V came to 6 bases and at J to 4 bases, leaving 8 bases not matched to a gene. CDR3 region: CSVPSTGGSYGYTF. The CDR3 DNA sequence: TGCAGCGTCCCCTCGACAGGGGGCAGCTATGGCTACACCTTC.

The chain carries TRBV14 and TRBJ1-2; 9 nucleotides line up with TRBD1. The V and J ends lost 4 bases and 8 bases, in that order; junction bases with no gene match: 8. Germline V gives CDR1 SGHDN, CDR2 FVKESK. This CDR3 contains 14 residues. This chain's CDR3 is CASSPTRDREGYTF. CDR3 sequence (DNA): TGTGCCAGCAGCCCAACCCGGGACAGGGAAGGCTACACCTTC.

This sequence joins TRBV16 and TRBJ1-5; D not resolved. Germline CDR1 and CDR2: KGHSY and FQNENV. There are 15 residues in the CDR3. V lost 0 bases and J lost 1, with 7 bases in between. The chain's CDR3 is CASSQSRLSNQPQHF. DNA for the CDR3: TGTGCCAGCAGCCAATCGAGGCTGAGCAATCAGCCCCAGCATTTT.

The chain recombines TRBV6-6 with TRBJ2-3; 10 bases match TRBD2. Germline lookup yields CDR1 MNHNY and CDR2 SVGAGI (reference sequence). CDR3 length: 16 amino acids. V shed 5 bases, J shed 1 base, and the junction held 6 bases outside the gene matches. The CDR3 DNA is TGTGCCAGCAGTCGAGCGGGAGGGGGGGGCACAGATACGCAGTATTTT. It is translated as CASSRAGGGGTDTQYF.

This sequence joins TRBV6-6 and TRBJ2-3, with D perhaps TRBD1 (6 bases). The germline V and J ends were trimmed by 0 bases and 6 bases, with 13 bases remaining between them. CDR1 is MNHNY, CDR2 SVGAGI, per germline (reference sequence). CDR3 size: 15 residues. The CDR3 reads CASSYSTGTGDTQYF. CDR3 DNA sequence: TGTGCCAGCAGTTACTCGACAGGAACTGGGGATACGCAGTATTTT.

The CDR3 nucleotides are TGTGCCAGCAGCCCGGACTCTTACAATGAGCAGTTCTTC. This encodes CASSPDSYNEQFF. The chain uses TRBV11-2 and TRBJ2-1; TRBD2 might be the D (5 bases). The CDR3 loop spans 13 amino acids. CDR1 and CDR2 (germline): SGHAT, FQNNGV. V shed 5 bases and J shed 4 bases, with 9 bases lying between them.

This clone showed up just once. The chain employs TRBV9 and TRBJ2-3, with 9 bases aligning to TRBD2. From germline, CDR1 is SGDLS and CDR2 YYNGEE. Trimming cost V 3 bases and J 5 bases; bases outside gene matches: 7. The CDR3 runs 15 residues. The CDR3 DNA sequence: TGTGCCAGCAGCGGTTCTAGCGGGAAATTAGATACGCAGTATTTT. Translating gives CASSGSSGKLDTQYF.

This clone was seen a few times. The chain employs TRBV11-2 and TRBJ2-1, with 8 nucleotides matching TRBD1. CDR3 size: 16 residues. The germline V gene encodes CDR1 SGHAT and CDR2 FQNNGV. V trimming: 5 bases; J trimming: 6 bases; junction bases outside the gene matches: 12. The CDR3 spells CASSPPGQGNLNEQFF. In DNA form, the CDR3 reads TGTGCCAGCAGCCCTCCCGGACAGGGTAATCTCAATGAGCAGTTCTTC. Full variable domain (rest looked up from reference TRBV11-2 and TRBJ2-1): EAGVAQSPRYKIIEKRQSVAFWCNPISGHATLYWYQQILGQGPKLLIQFQNNGVVDDSQLPKDRFSAERLKGVDSTLKIQPAKLEDSAVYLCASSPPGQGNLNEQFFGPGTRLTVL.

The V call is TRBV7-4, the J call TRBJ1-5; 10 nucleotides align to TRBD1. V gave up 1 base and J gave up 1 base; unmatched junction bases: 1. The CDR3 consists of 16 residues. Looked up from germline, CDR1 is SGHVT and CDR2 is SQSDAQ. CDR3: CASSLGTGGSNQPQHF. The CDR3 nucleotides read TGTGCCAGCAGCTTAGGGACAGGGGGGAGCAATCAGCCCCAGCATTTT.

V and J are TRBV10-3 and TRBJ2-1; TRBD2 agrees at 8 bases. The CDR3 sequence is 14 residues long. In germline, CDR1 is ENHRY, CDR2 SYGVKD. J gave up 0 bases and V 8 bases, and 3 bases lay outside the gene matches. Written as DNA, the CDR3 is TGTGCCATCGCGAGCGGGAGCTCCTACAATGAGCAGTTCTTC. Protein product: CAIASGSSYNEQFF.

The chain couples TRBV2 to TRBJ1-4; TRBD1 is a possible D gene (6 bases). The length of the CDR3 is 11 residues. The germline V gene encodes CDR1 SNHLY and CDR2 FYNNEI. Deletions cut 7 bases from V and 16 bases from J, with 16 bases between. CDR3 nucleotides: TGTGCCAGCACCATTCTGGGACAACGGTTTTTT. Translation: CASTILGQRFF.

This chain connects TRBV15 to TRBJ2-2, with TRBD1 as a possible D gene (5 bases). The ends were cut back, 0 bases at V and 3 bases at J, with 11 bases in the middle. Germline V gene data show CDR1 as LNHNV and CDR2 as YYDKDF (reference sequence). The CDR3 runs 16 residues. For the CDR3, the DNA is TGTGCCACCAGCAGAGATAAGGGGCACGACACCGGGGAGCTGTTTTTT. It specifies CATSRDKGHDTGELFF.

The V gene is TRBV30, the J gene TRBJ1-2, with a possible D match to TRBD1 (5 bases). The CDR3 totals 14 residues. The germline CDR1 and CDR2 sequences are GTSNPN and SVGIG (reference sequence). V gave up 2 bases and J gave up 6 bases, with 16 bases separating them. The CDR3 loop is CAWSKWGPGDGYTF. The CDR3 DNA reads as TGTGCCTGGAGTAAGTGGGGCCCAGGCGATGGCTACACCTTC.

CDR3: CSVKGTGGVTNEKLFF. The CDR3 bases are TGCAGCGTTAAAGGGACAGGGGGTGTAACTAATGAAAAACTGTTTTTT. The chain is built from TRBV29-1 and TRBJ1-4; 11 bases are shared with TRBD1. J gave up 1 base and V 5 bases, and 6 bases lay outside the gene matches. Germline CDR1 reads SQVTM; CDR2 reads ANQGSEA. The CDR3 has 16 amino acids.

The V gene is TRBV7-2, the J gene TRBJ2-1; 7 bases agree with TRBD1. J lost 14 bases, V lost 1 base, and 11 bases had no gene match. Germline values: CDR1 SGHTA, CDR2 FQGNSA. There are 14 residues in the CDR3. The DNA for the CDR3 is TGTGCCAGCAGCTTAGGGCTAGGTCAGGGGGAAGAGTTCTTC. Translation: CASSLGLGQGEEFF.

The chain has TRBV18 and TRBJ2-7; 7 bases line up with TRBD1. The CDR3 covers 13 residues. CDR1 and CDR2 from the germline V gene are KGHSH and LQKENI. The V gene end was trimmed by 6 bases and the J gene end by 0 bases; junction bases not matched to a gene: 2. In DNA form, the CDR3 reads TGTGCCAGCTCCGGGACAGCCTCCTACGAGCAGTACTTC. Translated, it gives CASSGTASYEQYF.

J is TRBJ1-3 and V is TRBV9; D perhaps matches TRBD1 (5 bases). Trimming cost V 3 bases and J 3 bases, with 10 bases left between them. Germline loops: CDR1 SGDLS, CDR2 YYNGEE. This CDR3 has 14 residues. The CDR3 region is CASSAPRDGNTIYF. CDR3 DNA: TGTGCCAGCAGCGCGCCCAGGGATGGAAACACCATATATTTT.

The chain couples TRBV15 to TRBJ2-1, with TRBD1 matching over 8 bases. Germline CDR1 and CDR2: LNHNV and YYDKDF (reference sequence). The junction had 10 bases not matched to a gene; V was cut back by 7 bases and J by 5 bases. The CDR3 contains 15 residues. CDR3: CATIKDRALNNEQFF. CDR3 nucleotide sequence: TGTGCCACCATTAAGGACAGGGCCCTAAACAATGAGCAGTTCTTC.

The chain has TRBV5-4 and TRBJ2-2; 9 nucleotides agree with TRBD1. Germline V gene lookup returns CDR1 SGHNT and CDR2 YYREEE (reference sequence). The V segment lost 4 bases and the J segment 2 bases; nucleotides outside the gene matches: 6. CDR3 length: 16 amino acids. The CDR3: CASSPTGGLNTGELFF. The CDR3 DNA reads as TGTGCCAGCAGCCCTACAGGGGGCTTAAACACCGGGGAGCTGTTTTTT.

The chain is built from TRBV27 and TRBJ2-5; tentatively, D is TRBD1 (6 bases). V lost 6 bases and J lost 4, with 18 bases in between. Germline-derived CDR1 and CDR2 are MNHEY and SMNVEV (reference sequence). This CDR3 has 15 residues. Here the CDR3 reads CASSIGNRESETQYF. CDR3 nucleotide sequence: TGTGCCAGCAGCATCGGGAACAGGGAGTCAGAGACCCAGTACTTC.